The present T cell receptor beta chain was sequenced within a study of CD8 T cells in Susac syndrome. Those who served as multiple sclerosis controls were treatment-naive patients with stable or active relapsing-remitting disease. CD8+ and CD4+ T cells were negatively isolated; TEMRA cells were FACS-enriched. An amount of RNA that ranged from about 0.45 to 1 ug was reverse transcribed with random hexamers. immunoSEQ multiplex PCR amplified TCR beta CDR3 across 54 Vbeta, 13 Jbeta. Each CDR3 protein gets one entry after TCRdb re-called the immunoSEQ multiplex PCR reads with MiXCR. Counted here are a few hundred thousand distinct CDR3 sequences, 85% occurring once; the ten biggest clones make up around 0.12%. Germline loops: CDR1 LGHDT, CDR2 YNNKEL (reference sequence). The J segment lost 3 bases and the V segment lost 4 bases, leaving 6 bases of the junction unmatched. This CDR3 is 15 amino acids long.

The sequenced sample was CD8+ T cells from PBMCs. The chain is built from TRBV3-1 and TRBJ2-7; 10 nucleotides line up with TRBD1. The sequence was collected from a human donor with multiple sclerosis. CDR3 sequence reads: CASSRRQGAIYEQYF. CDR3 DNA: TGTGCCAGCAGCCGGAGACAGGGGGCGATCTACGAGCAGTACTTC.